The rows below give T cell receptor beta chains drawn from one sample of a study of cytomegalovirus exposure and HLA in healthy donors. The data were produced by immunoSEQ multiplex PCR, yet TCRdb's version contains in-frame clones alone and is incomplete. Altogether about 110,000 clones are present, more than 60% being singletons, with the ten largest covering around 4.2%. Source material: PBMCs. Receptor source: a woman in her 40s in good health and CMV-seronegative. Both conserved end residues are part of each CDR3. Fields, in order: clone size, J gene, D gene, V gene, CDR3 DNA, CDR3 protein. A D gene is named only where the DNA matches it firmly. Clone size appears in some rows only: once, few, many, or a class for an expanded clone.

once | TRBJ2-1 | - | TRBV18 | TGTGCCAGCTCACCCCCCGTGATAGCGGAAGAGGGCAATGAGCAGTTCTTC | CASSPPVIAEEGNEQFF
- | TRBJ2-1 | - | TRBV14 | TGTGCCAGCAGCCCCCCTGGGAGCTCCTACAATGAGCAGTTCTTC | CASSPPGSSYNEQFF
- | TRBJ2-3 | - | TRBV27 | TGTGCCAGCAGTTTGGCGCGGCAAAGCACAGATACGCAGTATTTT | CASSLARQSTDTQYF
- | TRBJ1-6 | - | TRBV30 | TGTGCCTGGAGTGTAGGACAGAATTCACCCCTCCACTTT | CAWSVGQNSPLHF
once | TRBJ2-6 | TRBD1 | TRBV2 | TGTGCCAGCACCCCGGGACAGATATTCTTTCCCTACTCTGGGGCCAACGTCCTGACTTTC | CASTPGQIFFPYSGANVLTF
- | TRBJ2-7 | TRBD2 | TRBV5-1 | TGCGCCAGCAGCTTACGGACTAGCGGGGTACCCTACGAGCAGTACTTC | CASSLRTSGVPYEQYF
few | TRBJ1-5 | - | TRBV19 | TGTGCCAGTGGAACTACAGGGAAGAGACAGCCCCAGCATTTT | CASGTTGKRQPQHF
- | TRBJ2-5 | TRBD2 | TRBV28 | TGTGCCACCGCGGGAGGGCCCCAAGAGACCCAGTACTTC | CATAGGPQETQYF
- | TRBJ1-6 | - | TRBV30 | TGTGCCTACCGAGGGGGGGCGACGGGTAATTCACCCCTCCACTTT | CAYRGGATGNSPLHF
- | TRBJ2-5 | TRBD1 | TRBV7-7 | TGTGCCAGCAGCTTTCCGAGGGACAGGGGGCTAGAGACCCAGTACTTC | CASSFPRDRGLETQYF
- | TRBJ2-2 | TRBD1 | TRBV5-4 | TGTGCCAGCAGCGTGGACAGGGACACCGGGGAGCTGTTTTTT | CASSVDRDTGELFF
- | TRBJ1-1 | TRBD1 | TRBV4-1 | TGCGCCAGCAGCCACGACGCGGGACAGCGCCGTGAAGCTTTCTTT | CASSHDAGQRREAFF
few | TRBJ2-3 | TRBD1 | TRBV5-4 | TGTGCCAGCAGCCCCCGACAGGGGGCAGATACGCAGTATTTT | CASSPRQGADTQYF
- | TRBJ2-1 | TRBD1 | TRBV5-6 | TGTGCCAGCAGCTCCGACAGGGGGGAAGAGAGGCAGTTCTTC | CASSSDRGEERQFF
- | TRBJ2-2 | TRBD2 | TRBV11-3 | TGTGCCAGCAGCTCCTGGGGAGCGGGGGGCCAGACGGGGGAGCTGTTTTTT | CASSSWGAGGQTGELFF
- | TRBJ1-5 | TRBD1 | TRBV2 | TGTGCCAGCAGAGACAGGGAGGGCAATCAGCCCCAGCATTTT | CASRDREGNQPQHF
- | TRBJ2-4 | - | TRBV5-6 | TGTGCCAGCAGCTACCCAGGGGGGCGCGATGTTAGCATTCAGTACTTC | CASSYPGGRDVSIQYF
- | TRBJ1-4 | - | TRBV28 | TGTGCCAGCAGCTACGGGTCCATTGAAAAACTGTTTTTT | CASSYGSIEKLFF
- | TRBJ1-1 | - | TRBV28 | TGTGCCAGCAGTTTATCGGCAGGGCCTTTCTTT | CASSLSAGPFF
- | TRBJ1-2 | TRBD1 | TRBV11-2 | TGTGCCAGCAGCTTAGATACAGGGGGCTTTGGCTACACCTTC | CASSLDTGGFGYTF
few | TRBJ2-3 | - | TRBV9 | TGTGCCAGCAGCGTAGGGGGTTGGGGGGAGTCTAGCACAGATACGCAGTATTTT | CASSVGGWGESSTDTQYF
few | TRBJ2-7 | - | TRBV7-2 | TGTGCCAGCAGCCTAGACACAAACGAGCAGTACTTC | CASSLDTNEQYF